The entry that follows covers one TCR beta chain sequence. J was trimmed by 4 bases and V by 11 bases; bases with no gene match: 3. This CDR3 region has 12 residues. Looked up from germline, CDR1 is ENHRY and CDR2 is SYGVKD. The sample belongs to a study of T cells in Graves' hyperthyroidism and ophthalmopathy. The source material, RNA transcripts, was used to amplify TCR beta CDR3 regions. During a first-round RT-PCR of the TCR CDR3, the HTBI primer set was used. MiXCR, applied by TCRdb to the multiplex PCR reads, yields one record per CDR3 protein. The repertoire includes about 200,000 distinct CDR3 sequences, 17% of them detected once, and more than 50% sits in the top ten.

The source of this sequence is a woman in her 50s with Graves' hyperthyroidism. This chain connects TRBV10-3 to TRBJ2-3; 10 nucleotides match TRBD2. The sample taken for sequencing was blood. CDR3 loop: CAASGSSDTQYF. The CDR3 nucleotides are TGTGCCGCTAGCGGGAGTTCAGATACGCAGTATTTT.